A single sample is the source of the 30 T cell receptor beta chains below, sequenced in a study of T cell repertoires in cytomegalovirus infection. Their antigens remain unidentified. MiXCR was run by TCRdb on the reads, yielding one entry per CDR3 protein. The sample lists approximately 600,000 distinct CDR3 sequences; over 35% were seen once. The sample here was cultured PBMCs, taken from culture after CMV antigen stimulation. These receptors were collected from a human donor in good health (CMV status not recorded). Some clones in this sample may be carry-over from other donors' samples.

This clonotype turned up a few times. The rearrangement uses TRBV19 and TRBJ2-1, with D possibly matching TRBD2 (6 bases). Germline CDR1 and CDR2: LNHDA and SQIVND (reference sequence). V was cut by 7 bases and J by 3 bases, with 19 bases left in between. This CDR3 region has 16 residues. DNA for the CDR3: TGTGCCAGTAACCTCGGAGGGGAACTCCTCTACAATGAGCAGTTCTTC. Protein product: CASNLGGELLYNEQFF.

The sample holds a few counts of this clonotype. The rearrangement uses TRBV27 and TRBJ1-5; tentatively, D is TRBD1 (6 bases). Trimming cost V 5 bases and J 2 bases, with 10 bases left between them. The CDR3 consists of 14 residues. The germline V gene encodes CDR1 MNHEY and CDR2 SMNVEV (reference sequence). CDR3 in DNA: TGTGCCAGCAGTGCAGGGGCTCGCAATCAGCCCCAGCATTTT. Translation: CASSAGARNQPQHF.

This clonotype was seen just once. CDR3 nucleotide sequence: TGCGCCAGCAGCCCTGGGACAGGGGGCAGGGATGAGCAGTTCTTC. It translates to CASSPGTGGRDEQFF. The chain recombines TRBV4-3 with TRBJ2-1; 12 nucleotides align to TRBD1. The CDR3 loop spans 15 amino acids. The V gene's germline CDR1 is LGHNA and CDR2 YSLEER. J gave up 8 bases and V 4 bases, and 6 bases lay outside the gene matches.

The chain joins TRBV29-1 to TRBJ2-1; 8 bases align to TRBD2. This CDR3 comprises 14 residues. Losses at the gene ends were 7 bases for V and 8 bases for J; bases not matched to a gene: 13. Germline V CDR1 and CDR2: SQVTM, ANQGSEA. The CDR3 loop is CSAPGGELVDEQFF. CDR3 in DNA: TGCAGCGCACCCGGGGGGGAATTAGTCGATGAGCAGTTCTTC.

V is TRBV27 and J is TRBJ2-7; 7 nucleotides line up with TRBD1. This CDR3 region has 16 residues. CDR1 is MNHEY, CDR2 SMNVEV, per germline (reference sequence). V trimming: 3 bases; J trimming: 5 bases; junction bases outside the gene matches: 13. CDR3 loop: CASSFQNRGLGDEQYF. Here the CDR3 DNA reads TGTGCCAGCAGTTTTCAAAACAGGGGCCTAGGCGACGAGCAGTACTTC.

CDR3 sequence: CASSYFGGGIYEQYF. The CDR3 DNA follows: TGTGCCAGCAGTTACTTTGGGGGGGGCATCTACGAGCAGTACTTC. The genes are TRBV6-5 and TRBJ2-7, with D possibly matching TRBD2 (7 bases). The CDR3 extends over 15 amino acids. CDR1 is MNHEY, CDR2 SVGAGI, per germline. V dropped 1 base and J dropped 3 bases, with 13 bases sitting between them.

This clonotype came up a few times. The V call is TRBV7-2, the J call TRBJ1-3; D might be TRBD1 (5 bases). The CDR3 consists of 12 residues. Per the germline V gene, CDR1 is SGHTA and CDR2 is FQGNSA. The ends were cut back, 4 bases at V and 11 bases at J, with 12 bases in the middle. CDR3 in amino acids: CASSYGYRPIYF. In DNA form, the CDR3 reads TGTGCCAGCAGCTACGGATACAGGCCCATATATTTT.

This clonotype showed up just a few times. V usage is TRBV7-2 and J usage is TRBJ2-7, with 8 bases matching TRBD2. Germline trimming cut 5 bases from V and 6 bases from J; bases unmatched to any gene: 9. Germline V gene lookup returns CDR1 SGHTA and CDR2 FQGNSA. The CDR3 consists of 14 residues. CDR3 in amino acids: CASSRQLAVSEQYF. The CDR3, as DNA: TGTGCCAGCAGCCGTCAACTAGCGGTAAGCGAGCAGTACTTC.

The J gene is TRBJ2-3, the V gene TRBV24-1; maybe TRBD2 (6 bases). The V gene lost 4 bases and the J gene lost 0 bases, with 10 bases spanning the gap. The CDR3 totals 15 residues. CDR1 is KGHDR and CDR2 is SFDVKD in the germline V gene. The CDR3 region has the DNA TGTGCCACCAGTGACCCCGGGACTAGCACAGATACGCAGTATTTT. Its protein is CATSDPGTSTDTQYF.

This chain joins TRBV4-1 and TRBJ2-2; 7 nucleotides line up with TRBD1. The length of the CDR3 is 16 residues. The germline V gene has CDR1 MGHRA and CDR2 YSYEKL. V lost 2 bases and J lost 6; bases outside the gene matches: 9. The CDR3 protein is CASSQPGQARSGELFF. The CDR3 DNA sequence: TGCGCCAGCAGCCAACCAGGACAGGCCAGGTCCGGGGAGCTGTTTTTT.

This rearrangement joins TRBV19 to TRBJ2-7, with 9 bases aligning to TRBD1. Per the germline V gene, CDR1 is LNHDA and CDR2 is SQIVND (reference sequence). V was clipped by 3 bases and J by 1 base; unmatched bases: 7. CDR3 length equals 16 residues. The CDR3 region has the DNA TGTGCCAGTAGTATGTCGGGACAGGGAGAATCCTACGAGCAGTACTTC. It translates to CASSMSGQGESYEQYF.

V and J are TRBV7-2 and TRBJ2-1, with 12 bases that match TRBD2. With 10 bases clipped from V and 3 bases from J, the junction kept 4 bases outside the gene matches. CDR3 length: 14 amino acids. Germline CDR1 and CDR2: SGHTA and FQGNSA. The CDR3 loop reads CATEGLAGYNEQFF. CDR3 in DNA: TGTGCCACCGAGGGACTAGCGGGCTACAATGAGCAGTTCTTC.

The chain is built from TRBV4-1 and TRBJ1-2; D is possibly TRBD1 (5 bases). This CDR3 region has 13 residues. Trimming stripped 4 bases from V and 13 bases from J, with 19 bases between. Germline CDR1 reads MGHRA; CDR2 reads YSYEKL. Written as DNA, the CDR3 is TGCGCCAGCAGCCGGGACTCGGAGGGCGCCCCCACCTTC. This codes for CASSRDSEGAPTF.

The J gene is TRBJ2-6, the V gene TRBV19, with 8 nucleotides matching TRBD1. J was trimmed by 0 bases and V by 7 bases; bases with no gene match: 8. The CDR3 totals 17 residues. The germline V gene has CDR1 LNHDA and CDR2 SQIVND (reference sequence). CDR3 protein: CASIGGQGHSGANVLTF. In DNA, the CDR3 is TGTGCCAGTATCGGTGGACAGGGACACTCTGGGGCCAACGTCCTGACTTTC.

This chain uses TRBV18 with TRBJ1-1; 7 nucleotides agree with TRBD1. V shed 3 bases, J shed 1 base, and the junction held 8 bases outside the gene matches. Germline V gene data show CDR1 as KGHSH and CDR2 as LQKENI. This CDR3 has 16 residues. CDR3 protein: CASSPEIGQANTEAFF. For the CDR3, the DNA is TGTGCCAGCTCACCCGAAATAGGACAGGCGAACACTGAAGCTTTCTTT.

The sample holds a few counts of this clonotype. The chain has TRBV25-1 and TRBJ2-1; 8 nucleotides line up with TRBD1. Germline lookup yields CDR1 MGHDK and CDR2 SYGVNS. The junction had 3 bases not matched to a gene; V was cut back by 2 bases and J by 9 bases. The CDR3 totals 13 residues. Here the CDR3 reads CASSEPDRVEQFF. The CDR3 coding sequence is TGTGCCAGCAGTGAACCGGACAGGGTTGAGCAGTTCTTC.

The chain uses TRBV6-5 and TRBJ1-4; perhaps TRBD1 as D (5 bases). Trimming shortened V by 4 bases and J by 6 bases, and 12 bases separated the two germline ends. The germline gives CDR1 MNHEY, CDR2 SVGAGI. This CDR3 has 14 amino acids. This CDR3 reads CASSFRQFYEKLFF. CDR3 coding DNA: TGTGCCAGCAGTTTTCGACAGTTTTATGAAAAACTGTTTTTT.

The V call is TRBV7-2, the J call TRBJ1-5, with D uncertain. CDR1 SGHTA and CDR2 FQGNSA come from the germline V gene. The CDR3 extends over 13 amino acids. Trimming took 5 bases from V and 5 from J, leaving 10 bases between them. The CDR3 DNA reads as TGTGCCAGCAGCATCAGCCGGGATCAGCCCCAGCATTTT. It codes for CASSISRDQPQHF.

This clonotype appeared a few times. The chain combines TRBV2 with TRBJ2-1; D is unresolved. The V end lost 2 bases, the J end lost 0 bases, and 8 bases lay between the germline ends. Germline lookup yields CDR1 SNHLY and CDR2 FYNNEI. The CDR3 contains 15 residues. CDR3 protein: CASSEPYNSYNEQFF. The CDR3 DNA reads TGTGCCAGCAGTGAACCCTATAACTCCTACAATGAGCAGTTCTTC.

V gene TRBV7-6 combines with J gene TRBJ2-7; possibly TRBD1 for D (5 bases). The length of the CDR3 is 13 residues. V lost 8 bases and J lost 2, with 13 bases in between. Germline V CDR1 and CDR2: SGHVS, FNYEAQ. CDR3 region: CASDAKGTYEQYF. In DNA form, the CDR3 reads TGTGCCAGCGACGCAAAGGGGACCTACGAGCAGTACTTC.

J is TRBJ2-1 and V is TRBV7-2, with TRBD1 identical over 12 bases. V was clipped by 3 bases and J by 8 bases; unmatched bases: 11. This CDR3 comprises 17 residues. Germline-derived CDR1 and CDR2 are SGHTA and FQGNSA. CDR3 in amino acids: CASSFYYAGQGAYEQFF. CDR3 bases: TGTGCCAGCAGCTTTTACTATGCGGGACAGGGGGCCTATGAGCAGTTCTTC.

This chain links TRBV7-6 with TRBJ2-1, with TRBD2 matching 10 bases. This CDR3 spans 15 amino acids. The V gene end was trimmed by 5 bases and the J gene end by 6 bases; junction bases not matched to a gene: 7. The germline CDR1 and CDR2 sequences are SGHVS and FNYEAQ. The CDR3 sequence is CASSPSGGATNEQFF. CDR3 coding DNA: TGTGCCAGCAGCCCGAGCGGGGGGGCGACCAATGAGCAGTTCTTC.

The rearrangement links TRBV3-1 to TRBJ1-6, with D maybe TRBD1 (5 bases). Trimming cost V 6 bases and J 10 bases, with 16 bases left between them. The CDR3 has 14 residues. Germline V lookup: CDR1 LGHDT, CDR2 YNNKEL (reference sequence). The CDR3 DNA sequence: TGTGCCAGCAGGTCATCCAGTCGGACATCACCCCTCCACTTT. Translation gives CASRSSSRTSPLHF.

The chain joins TRBV11-2 to TRBJ1-1; the match to TRBD1 covers 7 bases. Trimming took 6 bases from V and 7 from J; bases not matched to a gene: 5. This CDR3 has 12 residues. Germline CDR1 reads SGHAT; CDR2 reads FQNNGV. CDR3 bases: TGTGCCAGCAGTCACAGGGGTCTTGAAGCTTTCTTT. Protein sequence: CASSHRGLEAFF.

The genes are TRBV11-2 and TRBJ1-4, with TRBD1 matching over 9 bases. There are 16 residues in the CDR3. In germline, CDR1 is SGHAT, CDR2 FQNNGV. V lost 4 bases, J lost 3 bases, and 6 bases stayed unmatched. In nucleotides, the CDR3 is TGTGCCAGCAGCTCCTTACGGGACAGGGCTAATGAAAAACTGTTTTTT. Its translation is CASSSLRDRANEKLFF.

This chain uses TRBV29-1 with TRBJ1-1; 8 nucleotides match TRBD1. Germline V gene sequence: CDR1 SQVTM, CDR2 ANQGSEA. After removal of 6 bases from V and 4 bases from J, the junction contained 7 bases not matched to a gene. The CDR3 consists of 13 residues. The chain's CDR3 is CSVEQGGVTEAFF. The CDR3 bases are TGCAGCGTGGAACAGGGGGGGGTCACTGAAGCTTTCTTT.

The CDR3 DNA sequence: TGTGCCAGCAGCCAAGCCGGGACTAGTGACAATGAGCAGTTCTTC. It specifies CASSQAGTSDNEQFF. The J gene is TRBJ2-1, the V gene TRBV14, with 8 positions matching TRBD2. Looked up from germline, CDR1 is SGHDN and CDR2 is FVKESK. Trimming cost V 1 base and J 5 bases; bases outside gene matches: 4. This CDR3 region has 15 residues.

The chain joins TRBV10-3 to TRBJ1-5; D call uncertain. V lost 6 bases, J lost 2 bases, and 14 bases lay in between. The CDR3 is 15 amino acids. Germline CDR1 reads ENHRY; CDR2 reads SYGVKD. In nucleotides, the CDR3 is TGTGCCATCAGGCGGCCGGACGGTGGCAATCAGCCCCAGCATTTT. It specifies CAIRRPDGGNQPQHF.

This rearrangement joins TRBV7-2 to TRBJ2-2; perhaps TRBD2 as D (6 bases). Germline loops: CDR1 SGHTA, CDR2 FQGNSA. V lost 11 bases, J lost 2 bases, and 18 bases lay in between. The CDR3 is 15 amino acids. CDR3 residues: CALGAWGLNTGELFF. The CDR3 DNA reads TGTGCCCTTGGAGCTTGGGGACTCAACACCGGGGAGCTGTTTTTT.

The chain links TRBV5-1 to TRBJ2-1, with D perhaps matching TRBD2 (5 bases). The length of the CDR3 is 16 residues. V lost 0 bases to trimming and J lost 0 bases, with 10 bases between them. Germline lookup yields CDR1 SGHRS and CDR2 YFSETQ. CDR3 region: CASSLDLANSYNEQFF. CDR3 sequence (DNA): TGCGCCAGCAGCTTGGACCTAGCTAACTCCTACAATGAGCAGTTCTTC.